This TCR beta chain emerged from a study of CD8+ T cells in alopecia areata (dated by TCRdb to 2017 to 2018). As for the study more broadly: The treated patients, all with moderate-to-severe alopecia areata, were enrolled in an open-label pilot trial of oral tofacitinib given at 5 to 10 mg twice daily. Tofacitinib was administered for 6 to 18 months, and 6 months of follow-up off drug were then conducted to assess delayed response and recurrence. Disease severity in treated patients was measured with the SALT score, which quantifies the percentage of affected scalp surface area. To study T cell clonal expansion in alopecia areata, the researchers applied high-throughput TCRbeta sequencing to both the C3H/HeJ mouse model and human patients. In humans, TCRbeta sequencing was performed on scalp tissue and on sorted CD4+ and CD8+ peripheral blood T cells from healthy controls and from patients with patchy or totalis/universalis alopecia areata. Biopsies were taken from tofacitinib-treated patients at baseline and again at 4 and 24 weeks into treatment, and several of those patients also had a later scalp biopsy. Scalp clonality was compared among normal scalp (n=4), patchy alopecia areata scalp (n=8), and alopecia totalis/universalis scalp (n=8). RNA was obtained with the PAXgene miRNA kit for fixed scalp, the miRNeasy kit for PBMCs, and the RNeasy kit for mouse skin. TCRbeta CDR3 regions were amplified by immunoSEQ multiplex PCR with 35 Vbeta forward and 13 Jbeta reverse primers.

To note about this clone: Its antigen target is currently unknown. Per-nucleotide qualities are absent, and no much larger clonotype sits a single base away.

Libraries were built with the immunoSEQ multiplex PCR assay. For TCR sequencing, RNA was extracted from every sample and reverse transcribed into cDNA to serve as template. SuperScript III was used for first-strand cDNA synthesis, primed with a 2:1 mix of oligo-dT and random hexamers. A synthetic immune receptor repertoire was used to measure amplification bias, and any remaining bias was corrected computationally. The study's own analysis went as follows. After raw reads were preprocessed to remove errors, the CDR3 was defined following IMGT conventions as running from the conserved cysteine to phenylalanine. To get clonality, Shannon entropy was normalized by log2 of the number of productive unique TCRs and the result was subtracted from 1. Whether scalp clones were CD4 or CD8 was inferred by matching scalp TCRbeta sequences against CD4 and CD8 repertoires sorted from blood. TCRdb mirrors the immuneACCESS table, restricted to in-frame sequences. Some clones are absent from its copies; in checked studies, under half trace to an unresolved V gene, and the reason for the others is unknown. V and J calls and clone size are those listed in that table; D and trimming were worked out from the DNA. The table for this sample lists about 190,000 clones; less than 65% of them were counted only once. Just over 1% of the sample is held by the ten biggest clonotypes.

CDR1 and CDR2 were assigned from the germline V gene as SGHRS and YFSETQ. Trimming at the junction amounts to 4 bases on V and 0 bases on J, and the germline ends lie 14 bases apart. Spanning cysteine to phenylalanine, the CDR3 consists of 16 amino acids. The retained sequence is limited to the CDR3, 48 bases, with the frame set at the first base. Findings and caveats that apply to the study as a whole: Lesional scalp, especially in alopecia totalis/universalis, showed higher clonality and more expanded CD8+ clones than normal scalp, suggesting antigenic drive. Because the treated cohort was small and had only one nonresponder, larger studies are needed to examine links between baseline CD8+ expansion and response. Tofacitinib significantly lowered scalp clonality and the number of expanded CD8+ clones among the top 100 scalp clones. Unlike mouse skin, where gammadelta T cells dominate, normal human skin contains resident alphabeta T cells that get sequenced too, which complicates analysis of the scalp TCR repertoire. Many expanded lesional clones were found to persist in scalp and blood during tofacitinib treatment, and relapse after treatment cessation may be partly explained by this persistence. TCR sequences shared between patients were less clear than in mice, possibly partly because of HLA diversity in the patient population.

The time point label for this specimen denotes: around 26 weeks on oral tofacitinib. What this sample's treatment or condition label stands for: oral pan-JAK inhibitor, 5-10 mg twice daily. From alopecia areata patients, peripheral blood was collected along with lesional scalp punch biopsies. PBMCs were isolated by density centrifugation and stained for CD3, CD4 and CD8, and CD4+ and CD8+ T cells were sorted on a FACSAria. The receptor comes from a human donor with alopecia areata. This specimen consisted of CD4+ T cells sorted from blood, obtained at week 24, from a patient treated with tofacitinib. Here the chain combines TRBV5-1 and TRBJ1-3; TRBD1 is possibly the D segment (5 matching bases). The sequenced DNA is TGCGCCAGCAGCGTGGACACGGTTAGCTCTGGAAACACCATATATTTT. Protein translation: CASSVDTVSSGNTIYF.